Below, one T cell receptor (beta chain) is given with its context. The entry originates in a study of cytomegalovirus exposure and HLA in healthy donors. The trim removed 1 base at V and 6 bases at J, leaving 6 bases unmatched. CDR1 is SGDLS and CDR2 is YYNGEE in the germline V gene. The CDR3 is 14 amino acids. While the first cohort had 600 to 750 subjects, the donors belonged to the separate validation cohort of over a hundred subjects. TCRdb's copy holds only in-frame clones and misses some; the assay was immunoSEQ multiplex PCR. The sample includes roughly 120,000 clones, 86% seen only once; the top ten take roughly 5.3%.

V and J are TRBV9 and TRBJ1-1; TRBD1 aligns across 7 bases. The sequenced sample consisted of PBMCs. This TCR was recovered from a man between 18 and 29 years old in good health and CMV-seronegative. The CDR3, as DNA: TGTGCCAGCAGCGTAACGACAGGGTCTGCTGAAGCTTTCTTT. Amino acid sequence: CASSVTTGSAEAFF.